This entry lists 10 T cell receptor beta chains sequenced from one sample in a study of T cell responses to AZD1222 COVID-19 vaccine. Method: immunoSEQ multiplex PCR; TCRdb's copy keeps in-frame clones and lacks some. The sample yields 95,000 to 150,000 clones, around 90% seen once. The sample in question was peripheral blood, obtained on day 0 of AZD1222 vaccination. The origin of the receptors is an adult in good health.

The CDR3 sequence is CAWSVQGFGNTIYF. The CDR3 bases are TGTGCCTGGAGTGTACAAGGTTTTGGAAACACCATATATTTT. This chain uses TRBV30 with TRBJ1-3; D gene unclear. The CDR3 consists of 14 residues. CDR1 and CDR2 (germline): GTSNPN, SVGIG (reference sequence). V lost 0 bases and J 3 bases, leaving 9 bases between the germline ends.

The rearrangement uses TRBV18 and TRBJ1-4, with D unclear. The CDR3 runs 15 residues. V lost 4 bases and J 1 base, leaving 10 bases between the germline ends. CDR1 is KGHSH, CDR2 LQKENI, per germline. The CDR3 DNA reads as TGTGCCAGCTCACAGAATAAAGGAACTAATGAAAAACTGTTTTTT. Residues: CASSQNKGTNEKLFF. The full variable domain, its missing parts supplied by reference TRBV18 and TRBJ1-4, is NAGVMQNPRHLVRRRGQEARLRCSPMKGHSHVYWYRQLPEEGLKFMVYLQKENIIDESGMPKERFSAEFPKEGPSILRIQQVVRGDSAAYFCASSQNKGTNEKLFFGSGTQLSVL.

V and J are TRBV5-4 and TRBJ1-6, with 7 bases that match TRBD1. The CDR3 totals 16 residues. From germline, CDR1 is SGHNT and CDR2 YYREEE (reference sequence). Trimming cost V 3 bases and J 7 bases; bases outside gene matches: 10. CDR3 in amino acids: CASSSAAGGQNSPLHF. DNA for the CDR3: TGTGCCAGCAGCTCGGCCGCCGGGGGACAGAATTCACCCCTCCACTTT.

The chain combines TRBV7-2 with TRBJ1-1; D remains unclear. CDR1 is SGHTA and CDR2 is FQGNSA in the germline V gene. The CDR3 is 15 residues long. The V end lost 5 bases, the J end lost 4 bases, and 17 bases lay between the germline ends. DNA of the CDR3: TGTGCCAGCAGCCTAATCGGTCTCCCGGCCACTGAAGCTTTCTTT. Its protein is CASSLIGLPATEAFF. Together with reference TRBV7-2 and TRBJ1-1, the CDR3 gives the full variable domain: GAGVSQSPSNKVTEKGKDVELRCDPISGHTALYWYRQSLGQGLEFLIYFQGNSAPDKSGLPSDRFSAERTGGSVSTLTIQRTQQEDSAVYLCASSLIGLPATEAFFGQGTRLTVV.

This rearrangement joins TRBV15 to TRBJ2-7, with 10 nucleotides matching TRBD2. Trimming took 6 bases from V and 1 from J; bases not matched to a gene: 6. Per the germline V gene, CDR1 is LNHNV and CDR2 is YYDKDF (reference sequence). There are 15 residues in the CDR3. CDR3 protein: CATRHLAGASYEQYF. Written as DNA, the CDR3 is TGTGCCACCAGGCATCTAGCGGGAGCTTCCTACGAGCAGTACTTC.

The chain couples TRBV19 to TRBJ2-6; D perhaps matches TRBD1 (6 bases). CDR3 length: 17 amino acids. Between the trimmed V and J ends, which lost 1 base and 2 bases, there was a span of 12 bases. CDR1 and CDR2 (germline): LNHDA, SQIVND (reference sequence). The DNA of the CDR3 is TGTGCCAGTAGTATAGGAGGGACACCTCCTGGGGCCAACGTCCTGACTTTC. It is translated as CASSIGGTPPGANVLTF.

V gene TRBV25-1 combines with J gene TRBJ2-7; 7 nucleotides line up with TRBD1. From germline, CDR1 is MGHDK and CDR2 SYGVNS. The CDR3 runs to 15 residues. V dropped 1 base and J dropped 3; count of bases not matched to a gene: 6. The CDR3 nucleotides read TGTGCCAGCAGTGAATGGACAGGTAGGGACTACGAGCAGTACTTC. Its protein is CASSEWTGRDYEQYF.

This rearrangement joins TRBV7-2 to TRBJ2-3; TRBD2 is a possible D gene (5 bases). Germline V gene lookup returns CDR1 SGHTA and CDR2 FQGNSA. The CDR3 totals 14 residues. The germline V and J ends were trimmed by 3 bases and 4 bases, with 11 bases remaining between them. The CDR3 coding sequence is TGTGCCAGCAGCTTTGTAGCGAGGTCAGATACGCAGTATTTT. Translation gives CASSFVARSDTQYF.

The chain joins TRBV27 to TRBJ1-1; D uncertain. Germline V lookup: CDR1 MNHEY, CDR2 SMNVEV (reference sequence). V was clipped by 0 bases and J by 7 bases, with 15 bases between them. The CDR3 is made up of 15 amino acids. The CDR3 spells CASSLSFTAIYEAFF. CDR3 DNA: TGTGCCAGCAGTTTATCGTTCACCGCGATTTATGAAGCTTTCTTT.

The chain employs TRBV10-1 and TRBJ1-5, with D unclear. The CDR3 covers 15 residues. V dropped 8 bases and J dropped 6 bases, with 20 bases sitting between them. CDR1 is WNHNN and CDR2 is SYGVQD in the germline V gene (reference sequence). The CDR3 region is CASHTYGLSIQPQHF. The CDR3 DNA reads as TGCGCCAGCCATACGTACGGGCTATCAATTCAGCCCCAGCATTTT.